The 31 T cell receptor beta chains listed next were all sequenced from one sample in a study of STAT5B mutations in CD4+ large granular lymphocyte leukemia. The repertoire was sequenced with immunoSEQ multiplex PCR; TCRdb's copy has only in-frame clones and lacks some. In the table there are a few thousand clones, around 87% of which are singletons. The specimen was PBMCs. These receptors originate from a woman in her 70s with CD4+ T-cell large granular lymphocyte leukemia.

The chain employs TRBV7-9 and TRBJ1-4, with D tentatively TRBD1 (6 bases). The germline gives CDR1 SEHNR, CDR2 FQNEAQ (reference sequence). The CDR3 contains 16 residues. Trimming removed 5 bases from V and 3 bases from J, with 16 bases in between. The CDR3 DNA is TGTGCCAGCAGCCACTACAGGGAGACGTCTAATGAAAAACTGTTTTTT. Protein product: CASSHYRETSNEKLFF. The whole variable domain, remainder taken from reference TRBV7-9 and TRBJ1-4, is DTGVSQNPRHKITKRGQNVTFRCDPISEHNRLYWYRQTLGQGPEFLTYFQNEAQLEKSRLLSDRFSAERPKGSFSTLEIQRTEQGDSAMYLCASSHYRETSNEKLFFGSGTQLSVL.

The chain employs TRBV9 and TRBJ2-3; 8 bases match TRBD2. Germline loops: CDR1 SGDLS, CDR2 YYNGEE. J gave up 6 bases and V 0 bases, and 9 bases lay outside the gene matches. There are 16 residues in the CDR3. CDR3 DNA sequence: TGTGCCAGCAGCGTAGAAGTAGCGGGGAGCCGGGATACGCAGTATTTT. This translates into CASSVEVAGSRDTQYF.

This clone was detected only a few times. The chain combines TRBV2 with TRBJ1-2; D gene unclear. V was clipped by 7 bases and J by 4 bases, with 7 bases between them. The CDR3 contains 11 residues. CDR1 is SNHLY and CDR2 is FYNNEI in the germline V gene. The CDR3 here is CASTVIYGYTF. Written as DNA, the CDR3 is TGTGCCAGCACAGTGATCTATGGCTACACCTTC.

V is TRBV6-1 and J is TRBJ2-2; D is perhaps TRBD2 (7 bases). Germline loops: CDR1 MNHNS, CDR2 SASEGT. Trimming left V 4 bases short and J 7 bases short, with 16 bases between. CDR3 length: 15 amino acids. CDR3 protein: CASSAQGGDNGELFF. Here the CDR3 DNA reads TGTGCCAGCAGTGCACAGGGAGGGGACAACGGGGAGCTGTTTTTT.

About this clone itself: One junction end disagrees with the germline gene, perhaps due to a read error. V is TRBV7-7 and J is TRBJ2-3; perhaps TRBD1 as D (5 bases). There are 15 residues in the CDR3. CDR1 is SSHAT and CDR2 is FNYEAQ in the germline V gene (reference sequence). CDR3 in DNA: TGTGCTAGCAGCTTAGTGGCAGGGAGCACAGATACGCAGTATTTT. It is translated as CASSLVAGSTDTQYF.

The rearrangement joins TRBV19 to TRBJ1-4, with D unclear. Germline CDR1 is LNHDA and CDR2 is SQIVND (reference sequence). The CDR3 runs to 15 residues. With 5 bases removed from V and 0 bases from J, the gap between germline ends came to 10 bases. CDR3 nucleotide sequence: TGTGCCAGTAGTTCCCCAAGTACAACTAATGAAAAACTGTTTTTT. Its protein is CASSSPSTTNEKLFF.

This clone was picked up one time. The chain carries TRBV29-1 and TRBJ2-1; TRBD2 might be the D (6 bases). The CDR3 length is 15 residues. Trimming cost V 3 bases and J 2 bases, with 14 bases left between them. The germline gives CDR1 SQVTM, CDR2 ANQGSEA. The CDR3: CSVDRQDYPYNEQFF. In DNA, the CDR3 is TGCAGCGTTGATCGGCAGGACTACCCCTACAATGAGCAGTTCTTC.

Remarks on this clone: At one of its ends the junction is not consistent with the germline gene, which may arise from a read error. The chain employs TRBV7-7 and TRBJ2-7, with D unclear. CDR1 and CDR2 from the germline V gene are SSHAT and FNYEAQ (reference sequence). CDR3 size: 13 residues. In nucleotides, the CDR3 is TGTGCTAGCAGCCAAGACAAGACCTACGAGCAGTACTTC. Protein sequence: CASSQDKTYEQYF.

The rearrangement uses TRBV28 and TRBJ1-6, with D maybe TRBD1 (6 bases). This CDR3 has 11 residues. V was pared by 7 bases and J by 8 bases, with 6 bases between. Germline CDR1 reads MDHEN; CDR2 reads SYDVKM. DNA of the CDR3: TGTGCCAGCAACAGGGATTCACCCCTCCACTTT. Amino acid sequence: CASNRDSPLHF.

The chain carries TRBV5-1 and TRBJ2-1; D is possibly TRBD2 (6 bases). V was trimmed by 0 bases and J by 10 bases, leaving 14 bases between them. The V gene's germline CDR1 is SGHRS and CDR2 YFSETQ. The CDR3 has 14 residues. This CDR3 is CASSLEGGYGEQFF. The CDR3 DNA reads TGCGCCAGCAGCTTGGAGGGAGGCTACGGGGAGCAGTTCTTC.

The chain combines TRBV6-1 with TRBJ2-1; the D gene is possibly TRBD2 (6 bases). The V gene lost 8 bases and the J gene lost 0 bases, with 14 bases spanning the gap. The CDR3 consists of 15 residues. Germline-derived CDR1 and CDR2 are MNHNS and SASEGT. CDR3 DNA: TGTGCCAGCCACTCCATGGGAGGCTCCTACAATGAGCAGTTCTTC. Translating gives CASHSMGGSYNEQFF.

The chain joins TRBV11-2 to TRBJ1-2; D is unresolved. Between the trimmed V and J ends, which lost 1 base and 3 bases, there was a span of 6 bases. Germline lookup yields CDR1 SGHAT and CDR2 FQNNGV. The CDR3 sequence is 13 residues long. This CDR3 is CASSLARDYGYTF. The CDR3, as DNA: TGTGCCAGCAGCTTAGCACGGGACTATGGCTACACCTTC.

The V gene is TRBV6-5, the J gene TRBJ2-3; either TRBD1 or TRBD2 may supply D (5 bases each). The length of the CDR3 is 11 residues. Germline V CDR1 and CDR2: MNHEY, SVGAGI. Trimming removed 6 bases from V and 9 bases from J, with 10 bases in between. CDR3 in DNA: TGTGCCAGCAGCTTACGGGGCACGCAGTATTTT. It yields the protein CASSLRGTQYF.

This chain's CDR3 is CASSATGGSEKLFF. The CDR3 nucleotides read TGTGCCAGCAGCGCCACAGGAGGGAGTGAAAAACTGTTTTTT. The chain joins TRBV2 to TRBJ1-4, with D possibly TRBD1 on 5 matching bases. The V gene's germline CDR1 is SNHLY and CDR2 FYNNEI. This CDR3 has 14 residues. The germline V and J ends were trimmed by 6 bases and 7 bases, with 15 bases remaining between them.

This clone appeared a single time. V gene TRBV7-2 combines with J gene TRBJ2-3; D uncertain. The germline V gene encodes CDR1 SGHTA and CDR2 FQGNSA. This CDR3 is 16 amino acids long. V lost 5 bases, J lost 0 bases, and 15 bases lay in between. The CDR3 region is CASSPRWGMSTDTQYF. The CDR3 DNA follows: TGTGCCAGCAGCCCACGTTGGGGAATGAGCACAGATACGCAGTATTTT.

The chain couples TRBV28 to TRBJ1-4; 9 positions match TRBD1. The V gene's germline CDR1 is MDHEN and CDR2 SYDVKM. The CDR3 length is 16 residues. The V gene end was trimmed by 6 bases and the J gene end by 5 bases; junction bases not matched to a gene: 10. DNA for the CDR3: TGTGCCAGCAGACCCGGACAGGGGCCTTTGAATGAAAAACTGTTTTTT. It is translated as CASRPGQGPLNEKLFF.

V and J are TRBV9 and TRBJ1-2; D is perhaps TRBD1 (6 bases). Trimming removed 4 bases from V and 2 bases from J, with 9 bases in between. This CDR3 region has 13 residues. Germline lookup yields CDR1 SGDLS and CDR2 YYNGEE. The CDR3 DNA sequence: TGTGCCAGCAGCCGACAGGAAAACTATGGCTACACCTTC. It codes for CASSRQENYGYTF.

The chain is built from TRBV5-6 and TRBJ2-3; D is unclear. The CDR3 is 14 amino acids. Germline assignment: CDR1 SGHDT and CDR2 YYEEEE. The V end was cut by 4 bases, the J end by 2 bases, with 11 bases between. The CDR3 reads CASSEDLNTDTQYF. Written as DNA, the CDR3 is TGTGCCAGCAGCGAGGACCTAAACACAGATACGCAGTATTTT.

This chain joins TRBV30 and TRBJ1-3; D perhaps matches TRBD1 (5 bases). The CDR3 runs to 13 residues. The V and J ends lost 6 bases and 0 bases respectively, with 9 bases between them. CDR1 and CDR2 (germline): GTSNPN, SVGIG (reference sequence). The CDR3 spells CACQGDSGNTIYF. CDR3 DNA sequence: TGTGCCTGCCAAGGGGACTCTGGAAACACCATATATTTT.

The chain couples TRBV7-9 to TRBJ2-7; 7 positions agree with TRBD1. Unmatched junction bases numbered 1, after V lost 2 bases and J lost 3 bases. The CDR3 spans 13 residues. CDR1 and CDR2 from the germline V gene are SEHNR and FQNEAQ (reference sequence). The CDR3 nucleotides read TGTGCCAGCAGCTTAAACAGGGGCTACGAGCAGTACTTC. Residues: CASSLNRGYEQYF.

Regarding this clone: Other DNA sequences from this sample encode an identical CDR3 as well. The chain employs TRBV27 and TRBJ1-2; 9 nucleotides align to TRBD1. Germline assignment: CDR1 MNHEY and CDR2 SMNVEV (reference sequence). V was pared by 5 bases and J by 4 bases, with 11 bases of the junction left unmatched. The CDR3 has 16 residues. The CDR3 loop reads CASSEGTGGVGYGYTF. DNA of the CDR3: TGTGCCAGCAGTGAAGGTACAGGGGGCGTCGGCTATGGCTACACCTTC.

The gene calls are TRBV11-2 and TRBJ1-1; D remains ambiguous. V lost 4 bases to trimming and J lost 6 bases, with 18 bases between them. CDR1 SGHAT and CDR2 FQNNGV come from the germline V gene. The CDR3 extends over 15 amino acids. CDR3 amino acids: CASSWSNGPRAEAFF. The CDR3 DNA sequence: TGTGCCAGCAGCTGGTCTAATGGGCCAAGGGCTGAAGCTTTCTTT.

The chain uses TRBV10-3 and TRBJ1-3; unclear D gene. Germline V gives CDR1 ENHRY, CDR2 SYGVKD. Trimming left V 6 bases short and J 0 bases short, with 6 bases between. There are 13 residues in the CDR3. The CDR3 is CAIREASGNTIYF. The DNA for the CDR3 is TGTGCCATCAGGGAAGCCTCTGGAAACACCATATATTTT.

V and J are TRBV18 and TRBJ1-6, with D possibly TRBD1 on 5 matching bases. Trimming left V 6 bases short and J 4 bases short, with 10 bases between. The CDR3 extends over 14 amino acids. CDR1 and CDR2 (germline): KGHSH, LQKENI. The CDR3 spells CASSAEGYNSPLHF. The CDR3 nucleotides read TGTGCCAGCTCCGCCGAGGGGTATAATTCACCCCTCCACTTT.

This chain links TRBV9 with TRBJ2-1; 8 nucleotides line up with TRBD1. Germline lookup yields CDR1 SGDLS and CDR2 YYNGEE. The junction had 9 bases not matched to a gene; V was cut back by 4 bases and J by 6 bases. The CDR3 extends over 15 amino acids. The CDR3 nucleotides are TGTGCCAGCAGCCCGACAGGGGAATCTGGCAATGAGCAGTTCTTC. Its translation is CASSPTGESGNEQFF.

The chain uses TRBV5-1 and TRBJ1-2; D remains ambiguous. Germline values: CDR1 SGHRS, CDR2 YFSETQ. The V and J ends lost 0 bases and 1 base respectively, with 7 bases between them. The CDR3 extends over 14 amino acids. CDR3 loop: CASSLALGNYGYTF. CDR3 bases: TGCGCCAGCAGCTTGGCTCTGGGTAACTATGGCTACACCTTC.

V is TRBV7-2 and J is TRBJ2-3, with 7 bases that match TRBD2. The CDR3 has 16 amino acids. Trimming at V came to 1 base and at J to 0 bases, leaving 4 bases not matched to a gene. The germline CDR1 and CDR2 sequences are SGHTA and FQGNSA. The CDR3 sequence: CASSLGGGRSTDTQYF. The CDR3 nucleotides read TGTGCCAGCAGCTTAGGGGGGGGACGTAGCACAGATACGCAGTATTTT.

This clone came up once. The identical CDR3 is also encoded by other nucleotide sequences in the sample. The chain employs TRBV6-1 and TRBJ2-7, with a weak D call TRBD2 (5 bases). Germline V gene lookup returns CDR1 MNHNS and CDR2 SASEGT. The CDR3 spans 14 residues. The ends were cut back, 6 bases at V and 0 bases at J, with 12 bases in the middle. CDR3 sequence: CASRGLAGSYEQYF. The CDR3 DNA follows: TGTGCCAGCAGAGGACTGGCGGGCTCCTACGAGCAGTACTTC.

The V and J genes are TRBV18 and TRBJ1-1; D is uncertain. The germline V and J ends were trimmed by 0 bases and 4 bases, with 6 bases remaining between them. The germline V gene encodes CDR1 KGHSH and CDR2 LQKENI. CDR3 size: 13 residues. The CDR3 DNA sequence: TGTGCCAGCTCACCACCAGGGCCCACTGAAGCTTTCTTT. Residues: CASSPPGPTEAFF.

V usage is TRBV19 and J usage is TRBJ2-7, with a possible D match to TRBD1 (6 bases). Germline loops: CDR1 LNHDA, CDR2 SQIVND (reference sequence). The CDR3 has 13 amino acids. V was pared by 5 bases and J by 2 bases, with 10 bases between. The CDR3 is CASSRGQTYEQYF. In nucleotides, the CDR3 is TGTGCCAGTAGTCGGGGACAAACCTACGAGCAGTACTTC.

As for this clone: Its ends do not fully match the called genes, so a read error is possible. V usage is TRBV7-7 and J usage is TRBJ2-1; no firm D call. Germline lookup yields CDR1 SSHAT and CDR2 FNYEAQ (reference sequence). The CDR3 consists of 13 residues. CDR3 loop: CASSSNKNNEQFF. The CDR3 DNA sequence: TGTGCTAGCAGCTCGAACAAGAACAATGAGCAGTTCTTC.